This TCR beta chain was observed in a study of shared clonotypes between healthy human individuals. Assay used: immunoSEQ multiplex PCR; TCRdb lists only in-frame clones, some missing. The sample consists of over a million clones, about 75% of them appearing once. Germline V lookup: CDR1 SQVTM, CDR2 ANQGSEA. The CDR3 sequence is 11 residues long. V lost 7 bases to trimming and J lost 0 bases, with 4 bases between them. Worth noting for this clone: The same CDR3 can be traced to other DNA sequences in this sample.

The chain combines TRBV29-1 with TRBJ2-1; no firm D call. This receptor was taken from a man between 18 and 29 years old in good health. Sample: memory CD4+ T cells sorted from blood. Subset of the sample: CD45RA-negative fraction. In DNA form, the CDR3 reads TGCAGCGCAGGCTCCTACAATGAGCAGTTCTTC. It codes for CSAGSYNEQFF.